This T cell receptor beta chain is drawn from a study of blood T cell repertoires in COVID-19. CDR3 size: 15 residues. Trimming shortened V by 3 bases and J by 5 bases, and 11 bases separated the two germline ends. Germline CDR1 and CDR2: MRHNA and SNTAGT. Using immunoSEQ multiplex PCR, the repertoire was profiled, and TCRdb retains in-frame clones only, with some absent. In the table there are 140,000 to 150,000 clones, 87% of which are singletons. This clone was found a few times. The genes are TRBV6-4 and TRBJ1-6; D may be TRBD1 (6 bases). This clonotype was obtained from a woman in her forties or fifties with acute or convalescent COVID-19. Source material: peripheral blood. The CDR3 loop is CASSESTGNNSPLHF. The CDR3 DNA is TGTGCCAGCAGTGAGTCCACAGGGAATAATTCACCCCTCCACTTT.